A selection of T cell receptor beta chains follows, all from one sample in a study of early stage breast cancer tumors. The data were produced by immunoSEQ multiplex PCR, yet TCRdb's version contains in-frame clones alone and is incomplete. Of 9,700 or so clones listed, under 80% are singletons. Material for sequencing was normal breast tissue next to the tumor. The receptors come from a person in their 40s with breast cancer. Both conserved end residues are part of each CDR3. D genes are given only for firm matches. Clone size is given for some rows only: seen once, a few or many times, or a class if the clone is expanded.

clone size | J gene | V gene | CDR3 length | D gene | CDR3 DNA | CDR3 protein
- | TRBJ2-1 | TRBV5-1 | 17 | TRBD2 | TGCGCCAGCAGCTTGGAGGGAGGGATTATGTCCTACAATGAGCAGTTCTTC | CASSLEGGIMSYNEQFF
- | TRBJ2-3 | TRBV5-8 | 12 | - | TGTGCCAGCAGCTTGGGCGGAAATACGCAGTATTTT | CASSLGGNTQYF
few | TRBJ1-2 | TRBV7-9 | 12 | TRBD1 | TGTGCCAGCAGGACAGGGGGCAATGGCTACACCTTC | CASRTGGNGYTF
- | TRBJ2-5 | TRBV5-1 | 14 | TRBD2 | TGCGCCAGCAGCTTTACTAGCGGACAAGAGACCCAGTACTTC | CASSFTSGQETQYF
- | TRBJ2-7 | TRBV6-1 | 14 | TRBD1 | TGTGCCAGCGGAGCCGCAGGGGGTTTCGGCGAGCAGTACTTC | CASGAAGGFGEQYF
few | TRBJ2-2 | TRBV5-1 | 15 | TRBD2 | TGCGCCAGCAGCTTGACGGCGGGAGTATCCGGGGAGCTGTTTTTT | CASSLTAGVSGELFF
- | TRBJ2-1 | TRBV30 | 12 | - | TGTGCCTGGAGTGGCCAGCACAATGAGCAGTTCTTC | CAWSGQHNEQFF
- | TRBJ2-5 | TRBV10-1 | 12 | - | TGCGCCAGCAGTGCCGTCGACGAGACCCAGTACTTC | CASSAVDETQYF
- | TRBJ1-1 | TRBV21-1 | 19 | - | TGTGCCAGCAGCAAAAAAGGTGACGAAGATCGATGGGCTGTGGCTGAAGCTTTCTTT | CASSKKGDEDRWAVAEAFF
- | TRBJ1-4 | TRBV6-5 | 15 | - | TGTGCCAGCAGTACCCCCCGGGACGGAGATGAAAAACTGTTTTTT | CASSTPRDGDEKLFF
few | TRBJ2-5 | TRBV5-4 | 16 | TRBD1 | TGTGCCAGCAGCCAAACCTCGGGACAGGGGGGAGAGACCCAGTACTTC | CASSQTSGQGGETQYF
few | TRBJ1-1 | TRBV29-1 | 12 | - | TGCAGCGTTGAAGGTAGGGCCATTGGAGCTTTCTTT | CSVEGRAIGAFF
- | TRBJ2-1 | TRBV23-1 | 11 | - | TGCGCCAGCAGTCGATCTCGGGAGCAGTTCTTC | CASSRSREQFF
- | TRBJ2-2 | TRBV19 | 15 | TRBD2 | TGTGCCAGTAGTATACTAGCGGGAGTCCCCGGGGAGCTGTTTTTT | CASSILAGVPGELFF
few | TRBJ1-5 | TRBV7-9 | 13 | - | TGTGCCAGCAGCTTGACAGAGAATCAGCCCCAGCATTTT | CASSLTENQPQHF
- | TRBJ2-7 | TRBV7-9 | 14 | TRBD2 | TGTGCCAGCAGCTTGATAGCGGGAAGTGGCGAGCAGTACTTC | CASSLIAGSGEQYF
once | TRBJ2-3 | TRBV11-2 | 15 | - | TGTGCCAGCAGCTTAAACAGGGGAGGTTCAGATACGCAGTATTTT | CASSLNRGGSDTQYF
- | TRBJ2-1 | TRBV6-6 | 14 | TRBD2 | TGTGCCAGCAGTAGCGGGGAATACTACAATGAGCAGTTCTTC | CASSSGEYYNEQFF
- | TRBJ2-5 | TRBV19 | 15 | - | TGTGCCAGTAGCCCGGACAGTGAGCTCCAAGAGACCCAGTACTTC | CASSPDSELQETQYF
- | TRBJ1-2 | TRBV30 | 9 | - | TGTGCCTCAGGGTATGGCTACACCTTC | CASGYGYTF
- | TRBJ2-1 | TRBV29-1 | 12 | - | TGCAGCGTTGAAGATATGGGGGAAGAGCAGTTCTTC | CSVEDMGEEQFF
- | TRBJ2-7 | TRBV20-1 | 11 | - | TGCAGTGCTAGAGGGGACTACGAGCAGTACTTC | CSARGDYEQYF
- | TRBJ2-5 | TRBV4-2 | 17 | TRBD2 | TGTGCCAGCAGCCGAAGTACGCTAGCGGCTACCCAAGAGACCCAGTACTTC | CASSRSTLAATQETQYF
- | TRBJ2-1 | TRBV5-1 | 12 | - | TGCGCCAGCAGCTTGGCCGGGGTTGAGCAGTTCTTC | CASSLAGVEQFF
- | TRBJ1-1 | TRBV4-1 | 15 | - | TGCGCCAGCAGCCAAGATCCAGTGGGGGGCACTGAAGCTTTCTTT | CASSQDPVGGTEAFF
- | TRBJ2-3 | TRBV18 | 14 | TRBD1 | TGTGCCAGCTCACCGGGACAGGGGATAGATACGCAGTATTTT | CASSPGQGIDTQYF
- | TRBJ2-5 | TRBV11-2 | 13 | - | TGTGCCAGCAGCCGGATTAGGAGGGAGACCCAGTACTTC | CASSRIRRETQYF
- | TRBJ2-7 | TRBV6-1 | 15 | - | TGTGCCAGCAGCCGACACCGACAGTCTCGGAACGAGCAGTACTTC | CASSRHRQSRNEQYF
once | TRBJ2-7 | TRBV27 | 13 | - | TGTGCCAGCACTGGGCAGGGCTCCCACGAGCAGTACTTC | CASTGQGSHEQYF
few | TRBJ2-7 | TRBV6-6 | 13 | TRBD2 | TGTGCCAGCAGACAAGCGGGGTTCGATGGGGTGTTCTTC | CASRQAGFDGVFF
- | TRBJ2-1 | TRBV11-2 | 15 | TRBD2 | TGTGCCAGCAGCTTCACCGGGACTACCTACAATGAGCAGTTCTTC | CASSFTGTTYNEQFF
- | TRBJ2-5 | TRBV7-3 | 15 | TRBD1 | TGTGCCAGCAGCTTAAGGCAGGGGGCAAGAGAGACCCAGTACTTC | CASSLRQGARETQYF
few | TRBJ2-5 | TRBV2 | 16 | TRBD2 | TGTGCCAGCAGTACGTTCGGGAGGGCCAGGGGAGAGACCCAGTACTTC | CASSTFGRARGETQYF
once | TRBJ1-2 | TRBV5-1 | 12 | TRBD1 | TGCGCCAGCAGCTTAAACAGGGGCGGCTACACCTTC | CASSLNRGGYTF
- | TRBJ1-1 | TRBV23-1 | 16 | TRBD1 | TGCGCCAGCAGTCAATGGCAGGGGGATAGGTACACTGAAGCTTTCTTT | CASSQWQGDRYTEAFF
- | TRBJ1-4 | TRBV7-3 | 16 | TRBD1 | TGTGCCAGCAGCTTAACCCCCCAGGGGGTGAATGAAAAACTGTTTTTT | CASSLTPQGVNEKLFF
- | TRBJ1-2 | TRBV4-2 | 13 | - | TGTGCCAGCAGCCGGGACACCAACTATGGCTACACCTTC | CASSRDTNYGYTF
- | TRBJ2-1 | TRBV18 | 15 | TRBD2 | TGTGCCAGCTCACCTTCCAGCGGGAGAAAAAATGAGCAGTTCTTC | CASSPSSGRKNEQFF
once | TRBJ2-1 | TRBV12-5 | 14 | - | TGTGCTAGTGGTTTGGTAGGAGGGGGTCGGGAGCAGTTCTTC | CASGLVGGGREQFF
- | TRBJ2-7 | TRBV11-2 | 14 | - | TGTGCCAGCAGCATTAGACAGACCACCTACGAGCAGTACTTC | CASSIRQTTYEQYF
- | TRBJ2-5 | TRBV6-6 | 13 | - | TGTGCCAGCAGTCCCATAGCTGGAGAGACCCAGTACTTC | CASSPIAGETQYF
- | TRBJ2-1 | TRBV18 | 14 | - | TGTGCCAGCTCACCGTGGTTGTGGGCGAATGAGCAGTTCTTC | CASSPWLWANEQFF
- | TRBJ2-1 | TRBV7-8 | 13 | TRBD2 | TGTGCCAGCAGTCGGGAGGAGGGTACTGAGCAGTTCTTC | CASSREEGTEQFF
- | TRBJ2-7 | TRBV5-1 | 14 | TRBD1 | TGCGCCAGCAGCCTGGACAGGGATGTATACGAGCAGTACTTC | CASSLDRDVYEQYF
few | TRBJ2-7 | TRBV27 | 17 | - | TGTGCCAGCAGTCCCCTCGCCGTCCTTGGACGCCCTCACGAGCAGTACTTC | CASSPLAVLGRPHEQYF
- | TRBJ2-1 | TRBV5-1 | 16 | - | TGCGCCAGCAGCTTGGGTATGACTACCTTCTACAATGAGCAGTTCTTC | CASSLGMTTFYNEQFF
- | TRBJ1-2 | TRBV5-5 | 16 | TRBD1 | TGTGCCAGCAGTCCAACCGGGACAGGGACCAACTATGGCTACACCTTC | CASSPTGTGTNYGYTF
- | TRBJ1-1 | TRBV2 | 15 | TRBD1 | TGTGCCAGCAGTGCTAGGACAGGGGTGAGATCTGAAGCTTTCTTT | CASSARTGVRSEAFF
few | TRBJ1-2 | TRBV29-1 | 14 | TRBD1 | TGCAGCGTTGCCGGGACAGTCTCCCCATATGGCTACACCTTC | CSVAGTVSPYGYTF
- | TRBJ2-2 | TRBV10-3 | 14 | - | TGTGCCATCGGTACAGGGCGGAACACCGGGGAGCTGTTTTTT | CAIGTGRNTGELFF
few | TRBJ1-2 | TRBV18 | 15 | TRBD1 | TGTGCCAGCTCACCCAGGGGGTCAACTAACTATGGCTACACCTTC | CASSPRGSTNYGYTF
- | TRBJ2-1 | TRBV18 | 16 | - | TGTGCCAGCTCACCAAGCTCGATTAGCTCCTACAATGAGCAGTTCTTC | CASSPSSISSYNEQFF
- | TRBJ1-2 | TRBV5-1 | 15 | TRBD1 | TGCGCCAGCAGCTCCCTGACAGGGGAATACTATGGCTACACCTTC | CASSSLTGEYYGYTF
- | TRBJ1-1 | TRBV21-1 | 19 | - | TGTGCCAGCAGCGAGGGACTTCCCGAGGGATACTGTATGAACACTGAAGCTTTCTTT | CASSEGLPEGYCMNTEAFF
- | TRBJ1-4 | TRBV18 | 15 | - | TGTGCCAGCTCACCGAAACGTGGGACAAATGAAAAACTGTTTTTT | CASSPKRGTNEKLFF
few | TRBJ2-7 | TRBV4-2 | 15 | TRBD2 | TGTGCCAGCAGCCAAGTAGCGGGAGGAGCCTACGAGCAGTACTTC | CASSQVAGGAYEQYF